Listed here are 20 T cell receptor beta chains from one sample, sequenced in a study of shared clonotypes between healthy human individuals. Data came from immunoSEQ multiplex PCR; TCRdb stores just in-frame clones and leaves some out. The sample carries about 2,500,000 clones, over 85% recorded once. The sample was naive CD4+ T cells sorted from blood. Subset defined: CD45RA+ positively selected. These receptors all come from a man in his late teens or twenties in good health.

The chain uses TRBV7-2 and TRBJ2-7; D might be TRBD2 (6 bases). This CDR3 has 15 residues. In germline, CDR1 is SGHTA, CDR2 FQGNSA. Trimming shortened V by 3 bases and J by 0 bases, and 12 bases separated the two germline ends. The CDR3 coding sequence is TGTGCCAGCAGCTTCGGGGGAGTCCTCTCCTACGAGCAGTACTTC. Its protein is CASSFGGVLSYEQYF. Complete variable domain (other parts from reference TRBV7-2 and TRBJ2-7): GAGVSQSPSNKVTEKGKDVELRCDPISGHTALYWYRQSLGQGLEFLIYFQGNSAPDKSGLPSDRFSAERTGGSVSTLTIQRTQQEDSAVYLCASSFGGVLSYEQYFGPGTRLTVT.

For this clone: A junction end diverges from the germline sequence, so it may reflect a read error. CDR3 amino acids: CSAEGLGLGVF. CDR3 nucleotides: TGCAGTGCAGAGGGGTTAGGCCTGGGGGTCTTC. This rearrangement joins TRBV20-1 to TRBJ2-1; D is possibly TRBD1 or TRBD2 (5 bases each). Germline V gene sequence: CDR1 DFQATT, CDR2 SNEGSKA (reference sequence). The CDR3 loop spans 11 amino acids.

The V gene is TRBV14, the J gene TRBJ1-2; 8 nucleotides agree with TRBD1. Looked up from germline, CDR1 is SGHDN and CDR2 is FVKESK. Germline trimming cut 5 bases from V and 4 bases from J; bases unmatched to any gene: 9. This CDR3 has 15 amino acids. The CDR3 DNA follows: TGTGCCAGCAGCAACGCAGGGGGCTCAGGCTATGGCTACACCTTC. Amino acids: CASSNAGGSGYGYTF.

This chain uses TRBV10-3 with TRBJ1-1; the D gene is possibly TRBD1 (5 bases). V lost 4 bases and J lost 2, with 14 bases in between. Germline V CDR1 and CDR2: ENHRY, SYGVKD. CDR3 length: 15 amino acids. The CDR3 DNA is TGTGCCATCAGTGGGGGGGTTTTAAGCAACACTGAAGCTTTCTTT. Translating gives CAISGGVLSNTEAFF.

The rearrangement links TRBV7-6 to TRBJ1-1; no clear D gene. The CDR3 spans 12 residues. The germline gives CDR1 SGHVS, CDR2 FNYEAQ. Trimming removed 4 bases at V and 8 bases at J, with 11 bases between. Here the CDR3 reads CASSSNGGEAFF. DNA for the CDR3: TGTGCCAGCAGCTCGAATGGAGGGGAAGCTTTCTTT.

The chain links TRBV12-2 to TRBJ1-1. TRBV12-2 constitutes a pseudogene. The CDR3 runs 14 residues. The CDR3 nucleotides are TGTGCAAGTCGCCATCGGGACCGGAGCTGTGATGCTTTCTTT. Encoded protein: CASRHRDRSCDAFF.

This sequence joins TRBV19 and TRBJ1-1, with 7 nucleotides matching TRBD1. The CDR3 is made up of 14 amino acids. Germline CDR1 LNHDA, CDR2 SQIVND (reference sequence). V trimming: 4 bases; J trimming: 1 base; junction bases outside the gene matches: 3. The CDR3 region is CASSTEGANTEAFF. Here the CDR3 DNA reads TGTGCCAGTAGTACGGAGGGGGCGAACACTGAAGCTTTCTTT.

This chain connects TRBV18 to TRBJ2-5, with D unclear. The CDR3 runs 13 residues. In germline, CDR1 is KGHSH, CDR2 LQKENI. The V gene lost 3 bases and the J gene lost 4 bases, with 9 bases spanning the gap. The CDR3 bases are TGTGCCAGCTCACCGAGGAATCCAGAGACCCAGTACTTC. Its translation: CASSPRNPETQYF.

The V and J genes are TRBV21-1 and TRBJ1-5; the table's D gene call, TRBD1, was not cross checked with the DNA. TRBV21-1 is noted as a pseudogene. This CDR3 contains 15 residues. The CDR3 is CASSKVVTGNQPQHF. The CDR3 nucleotides read TGTGCCAGCAGCAAGGTAGTCACAGGCAATCAGCCCCAGCATTTT.

Turning to this clone: This specimen includes other DNA sequences encoding the same CDR3. The V call is TRBV7-3, the J call TRBJ2-5; 7 bases are shared with TRBD2. Trimming at V came to 0 bases and at J to 2 bases, leaving 3 bases not matched to a gene. CDR1 and CDR2 (germline): SGHTA, FQGTGA. This CDR3 is built from 15 residues. CDR3 coding DNA: TGTGCCAGCAGCTTAACAGCGGGGCTACAAGAGACCCAGTACTTC. Its translation: CASSLTAGLQETQYF.

The chain recombines TRBV14 with TRBJ1-6; D is ambiguous. Between the trimmed V and J ends, which lost 1 base and 10 bases, there was a span of 11 bases. This CDR3 has 14 residues. The germline CDR1 and CDR2 sequences are SGHDN and FVKESK. The chain's CDR3 is CASSQVEGKSPLHF. In DNA form, the CDR3 reads TGTGCCAGCAGCCAAGTTGAGGGAAAATCACCCCTCCACTTT.

This chain connects TRBV19 to TRBJ1-5; D perhaps matches TRBD1 (6 bases). This CDR3 spans 14 amino acids. CDR1 and CDR2 (germline): LNHDA, SQIVND (reference sequence). Trimming stripped 8 bases from V and 3 bases from J, with 14 bases between. The CDR3 loop reads CASGWTAVNQPQHF. In nucleotides, the CDR3 is TGTGCCAGTGGCTGGACAGCTGTCAATCAGCCCCAGCATTTT.

The CDR3 spells CASSPLREQVGTEAFF. CDR3 DNA sequence: TGTGCCAGCTCACCATTAAGGGAACAGGTGGGGACTGAAGCTTTCTTT. The V gene is TRBV18, the J gene TRBJ1-1; D may be TRBD1 (5 bases). Germline CDR1 and CDR2: KGHSH and LQKENI. The V end lost 2 bases, the J end lost 5 bases, and 18 bases lay between the germline ends. This CDR3 spans 16 amino acids.

This rearrangement joins TRBV28 to TRBJ1-5; a possible D gene is TRBD1 (5 bases). Germline lookup yields CDR1 MDHEN and CDR2 SYDVKM. The CDR3 extends over 13 amino acids. V lost 6 bases and J lost 6, with 12 bases in between. The CDR3 nucleotides read TGTGCCAGCAGCTCAGGGAAGGGTCAGCCCCAGCATTTT. Amino acid sequence: CASSSGKGQPQHF. Looking up the rest from reference TRBV28 and TRBJ1-5 gives the full variable domain: DVKVTQSSRYLVKRTGEKVFLECVQDMDHENMFWYRQDPGLGLRLIYFSYDVKMKEKGDIPEGYSVSREKKERFSLILESASTNQTSMYLCASSSGKGQPQHFGDGTRLSIL.

V usage is TRBV28 and J usage is TRBJ2-7; D is unclear. This CDR3 spans 13 amino acids. The V gene's germline CDR1 is MDHEN and CDR2 SYDVKM. Between the trimmed V and J ends, which lost 2 bases and 3 bases, there was a span of 8 bases. The CDR3, as DNA: TGTGCCAGCAGTTTAGATGGCAACTACGAGCAGTACTTC. It yields the protein CASSLDGNYEQYF.

The chain employs TRBV7-9 and TRBJ1-5; 9 bases align to TRBD1. Trimming at V came to 1 base and at J to 1 base, leaving 11 bases not matched to a gene. The CDR3 has 19 residues. CDR1 and CDR2 from the germline V gene are SEHNR and FQNEAQ (reference sequence). The CDR3 DNA sequence: TGTGCCAGCAGCTTAGAGGGACAGGGATCGGGACTCAGCAATCAGCCCCAGCATTTT. Its protein is CASSLEGQGSGLSNQPQHF.

The rearrangement uses TRBV6-5 and TRBJ1-2; maybe TRBD1 (6 bases). Germline lookup yields CDR1 MNHEY and CDR2 SVGAGI. The ends were cut back, 6 bases at V and 5 bases at J, with 16 bases in the middle. This CDR3 has 14 residues. The CDR3 coding sequence is TGTGCCAGCAGCAGTGAACAGGGTCGGTATGGCTACACCTTC. Its translation: CASSSEQGRYGYTF.

Regarding this clone: Mismatch with germline at one junction end may stem from a read error. The chain couples TRBV29-1 to TRBJ2-1; a possible D gene is TRBD1 (5 bases). The CDR3 sequence is 16 residues long. CDR1 is SQVTM and CDR2 is ANQGSEA in the germline V gene. CDR3 DNA sequence: TGCAGCGTCGAAGACAGCCGTCGGAGCTCCTACAATGAGCAGTTCTTC. Translation gives CSVEDSRRSSYNEQFF.

This sequence joins TRBV5-1 and TRBJ2-7; 9 nucleotides align to TRBD1. V trimming: 2 bases; J trimming: 4 bases; junction bases outside the gene matches: 4. The CDR3 is 14 amino acids. CDR1 is SGHRS, CDR2 YFSETQ, per germline. The CDR3, as DNA: TGCGCCAGCAGCTTCACCGGGACAGGGTACGAGCAGTACTTC. The encoded protein is CASSFTGTGYEQYF. Full variable domain (remainder filled in from reference TRBV5-1 and TRBJ2-7): KAGVTQTPRYLIKTRGQQVTLSCSPISGHRSVSWYQQTPGQGLQFLFEYFSETQRNKGNFPGRFSGRQFSNSRSEMNVSTLELGDSALYLCASSFTGTGYEQYFGPGTRLTVT.

J is TRBJ2-5 and V is TRBV7-9, with a tentative D call TRBD1 (5 bases). V lost 2 bases and J 1 base, leaving 8 bases between the germline ends. Germline V gene lookup returns CDR1 SEHNR and CDR2 FQNEAQ (reference sequence). The CDR3 consists of 14 residues. In DNA, the CDR3 is TGTGCCAGCAGCTTATCAGGGCGCCAAGAGACCCAGTACTTC. It is translated as CASSLSGRQETQYF.